These 26 T cell receptor beta chains share one sample of origin, sequenced in a study of T cell changes during pregnancy in multiple sclerosis (dated by TCRdb to between 2018 and 2021). Receptor libraries were prepared by the immunoSEQ multiplex PCR assay. TCRdb carries this immuneACCESS record with in-frame sequences only. Its versions omit some clonotypes, under half of them owing to an unresolved V gene in the studies checked, with the rest unexplained. The sample records around 57,000 clones, about nine tenths of which are singletons. The ten largest clones add up to about 2.2% of the sample. This specimen was peripheral blood, taken in the third trimester of pregnancy. These receptors were collected from a female donor in good health, enrolled as a control in a pregnancy study.

The count of this clone is one. The rearrangement uses TRBV19 and TRBJ1-5, with D possibly matching TRBD1 (6 bases). Trimming cost V 7 bases and J 0 bases, with 13 bases left between them. The CDR3 loop spans 15 amino acids. Germline lookup yields CDR1 LNHDA and CDR2 SQIVND (reference sequence). As DNA, the CDR3 is TGTGCCAGTACCCCGGGACAATATAGCAATCAGCCCCAGCATTTT. Protein product: CASTPGQYSNQPQHF. The variable domain in full, with the rest retrieved from reference TRBV19 and TRBJ1-5, is DGGITQSPKYLFRKEGQNVTLSCEQNLNHDAMYWYRQDPGQGLRLIYYSQIVNDFQKGDIAEGYSVSREKKESFPLTVTSAQKNPTAFYLCASTPGQYSNQPQHFGDGTRLSIL.

The chain joins TRBV2 to TRBJ1-4, with 7 nucleotides matching TRBD1. The CDR3 covers 14 residues. CDR1 SNHLY and CDR2 FYNNEI come from the germline V gene. V lost 6 bases, J lost 2 bases, and 3 bases stayed unmatched. CDR3 protein: CASSRQGTNEKLFF. The CDR3 region has the DNA TGTGCCAGCAGCAGACAGGGTACTAATGAAAAACTGTTTTTT. Full variable domain (remainder filled in from reference TRBV2 and TRBJ1-4): EPEVTQTPSHQVTQMGQEVILRCVPISNHLYFYWYRQILGQKVEFLVSFYNNEISEKSEIFDDQFSVERPDGSNFTLKIRSTKLEDSAMYFCASSRQGTNEKLFFGSGTQLSVL.

This sequence joins TRBV29-1 and TRBJ1-1; maybe TRBD1 (5 bases). This CDR3 contains 11 residues. Germline CDR1 reads SQVTM; CDR2 reads ANQGSEA. V was trimmed by 4 bases and J by 10 bases, leaving 13 bases between them. CDR3 sequence reads: CSVARPQGAFF. The CDR3 nucleotides read TGCAGCGTTGCCCGCCCTCAGGGAGCTTTCTTT.

The V call is TRBV2, the J call TRBJ1-3; no definite D call. V was cut by 4 bases and J by 0 bases, with 7 bases left in between. In germline, CDR1 is SNHLY, CDR2 FYNNEI. The CDR3 has 14 amino acids. The CDR3 sequence: CASSVGHSGNTIYF. CDR3 nucleotide sequence: TGTGCCAGCAGTGTGGGCCACTCTGGAAACACCATATATTTT. The entire variable domain, with the rest obtained from reference TRBV2 and TRBJ1-3, is as follows: EPEVTQTPSHQVTQMGQEVILRCVPISNHLYFYWYRQILGQKVEFLVSFYNNEISEKSEIFDDQFSVERPDGSNFTLKIRSTKLEDSAMYFCASSVGHSGNTIYFGEGSWLTVV.

This rearrangement joins TRBV13 to TRBJ2-2, with D possibly matching TRBD1 (6 bases). The germline V gene encodes CDR1 PRHDT and CDR2 FYEKMQ (reference sequence). The CDR3 spans 16 residues. Trimming took off 4 bases at V and 1 base at J, with 13 bases between the two ends. The CDR3, as DNA: TGTGCCAGCAGCTCAACAGGGTACGGGAACACCGGGGAGCTGTTTTTT. It codes for CASSSTGYGNTGELFF.

The chain has TRBV2 and TRBJ2-1; 10 bases map to TRBD1. The CDR3 totals 14 residues. Germline V gene data show CDR1 as SNHLY and CDR2 as FYNNEI. Germline trimming cut 6 bases from V and 4 bases from J; bases unmatched to any gene: 3. CDR3 bases: TGTGCCAGCAGCTCGGGACAGGGGTACAATGAGCAGTTCTTC. Encoded protein: CASSSGQGYNEQFF.

This rearrangement joins TRBV6-1 to TRBJ1-5; tentative D call: TRBD1 (5 bases). This CDR3 comprises 13 residues. Germline loops: CDR1 MNHNS, CDR2 SASEGT. The V end was cut by 6 bases, the J end by 7 bases, with 13 bases between. This CDR3 is CASSRIQGQPQHF. The CDR3 nucleotides read TGTGCCAGCAGCCGCATCCAGGGCCAGCCCCAGCATTTT.

This chain connects TRBV27 to TRBJ2-3; D may be TRBD2 (6 bases). Germline V gene data show CDR1 as MNHEY and CDR2 as SMNVEV (reference sequence). The ends were cut back, 7 bases at V and 0 bases at J, with 11 bases in the middle. The CDR3 sequence is 14 residues long. The CDR3 sequence is CASTSSVSTDTQYF. CDR3 bases: TGTGCCAGCACGTCTAGCGTCAGCACAGATACGCAGTATTTT.

The chain carries TRBV2 and TRBJ2-1; 11 bases match TRBD2. This CDR3 is 15 amino acids long. Trimming at V came to 4 bases and at J to 5 bases, leaving 4 bases not matched to a gene. Germline V gene lookup returns CDR1 SNHLY and CDR2 FYNNEI. The CDR3 sequence: CASSGELAGDNEQFF. The CDR3 DNA reads TGTGCCAGCAGTGGGGAACTAGCGGGAGACAATGAGCAGTTCTTC.

The chain uses TRBV19 and TRBJ2-7; 9 bases fit TRBD2. Germline V gives CDR1 LNHDA, CDR2 SQIVND (reference sequence). The CDR3 contains 17 residues. The V gene end was trimmed by 4 bases and the J gene end by 1 base; junction bases not matched to a gene: 11. CDR3 region: CASSTHVLAGSSYEQYF. The DNA for the CDR3 is TGTGCCAGTAGTACCCACGTGCTAGCGGGATCTTCCTACGAGCAGTACTTC.

V usage is TRBV5-1 and J usage is TRBJ1-5; a possible D gene is TRBD1 (5 bases). CDR3 size: 14 residues. The V end was cut by 6 bases, the J end by 0 bases, with 10 bases between. CDR1 and CDR2 (germline): SGHRS, YFSETQ. CDR3 loop: CASICDSSNQPQHF. The CDR3 nucleotides are TGCGCCAGCATTTGTGACAGTAGCAATCAGCCCCAGCATTTT.

The rearrangement joins TRBV4-1 to TRBJ2-4; TRBD2 matches at 15 bases. CDR3 length: 20 amino acids. The ends lost 2 bases at V and 2 bases at J; junction bases unmatched: 10. CDR1 and CDR2 (germline): MGHRA, YSYEKL. The CDR3 sequence is CASSQIGLAGGPGTKNIQYF. Here the CDR3 DNA reads TGCGCCAGCAGCCAAATCGGACTAGCGGGGGGGCCGGGGACCAAAAACATTCAGTACTTC.

The chain's CDR3 is CATSRGSGGVYYGYTF. Here the CDR3 DNA reads TGTGCCACCAGCAGAGGGTCAGGGGGCGTTTACTATGGCTACACCTTC. The chain joins TRBV15 to TRBJ1-2; TRBD1 aligns across 8 bases. CDR1 and CDR2 (germline): LNHNV, YYDKDF (reference sequence). The CDR3 extends over 16 amino acids. V was clipped by 1 base and J by 3 bases; unmatched bases: 7. Full variable domain (remainder filled in from reference TRBV15 and TRBJ1-2): DAMVIQNPRYQVTQFGKPVTLSCSQTLNHNVMYWYQQKSSQAPKLLFHYYDKDFNNEADTPDNFQSRRPNTSFCFLDIRSPGLGDTAMYLCATSRGSGGVYYGYTFGSGTRLTVV.

The chain recombines TRBV29-1 with TRBJ1-1; TRBD1 agrees at 7 bases. This CDR3 has 14 residues. Germline trimming cut 6 bases from V and 3 bases from J; bases unmatched to any gene: 10. Germline V CDR1 and CDR2: SQVTM, ANQGSEA. Here the CDR3 reads CSVAQGGYYTEAFF. The CDR3 nucleotides read TGCAGCGTCGCCCAAGGGGGCTACTACACTGAAGCTTTCTTT.

The chain employs TRBV29-1 and TRBJ2-3, with D possibly being TRBD2 (6 bases). This CDR3 has 14 residues. V was trimmed by 3 bases and J by 4 bases, leaving 14 bases between them. CDR1 and CDR2 (germline): SQVTM, ANQGSEA. This CDR3 is CSVEETSSADTQYF. DNA of the CDR3: TGCAGCGTTGAGGAGACTAGTTCGGCAGATACGCAGTATTTT.

The gene calls are TRBV28 and TRBJ2-2; 13 bases fit TRBD2. Germline trimming cut 5 bases from V and 6 bases from J; bases unmatched to any gene: 6. This CDR3 has 16 amino acids. Germline V CDR1 and CDR2: MDHEN, SYDVKM. The CDR3 nucleotides read TGTGCCAGCAGTCCGCCGGGACTAGCGGGACCCGGGGAGCTGTTTTTT. Translated, it gives CASSPPGLAGPGELFF.

This chain joins TRBV2 and TRBJ2-1, with D perhaps TRBD2 (6 bases). Germline V gene sequence: CDR1 SNHLY, CDR2 FYNNEI. The CDR3 is 16 residues long. V lost 1 base, J lost 4 bases, and 14 bases lay in between. This chain's CDR3 is CASSEGRDSPYNEQFF. The CDR3 nucleotides read TGTGCCAGCAGTGAAGGAAGGGACTCCCCTTACAATGAGCAGTTCTTC.

The chain links TRBV11-2 to TRBJ2-3; no definite D call. Looked up from germline, CDR1 is SGHAT and CDR2 is FQNNGV. Trimming shortened V by 5 bases and J by 3 bases, and 6 bases separated the two germline ends. The CDR3 has 12 amino acids. Here the CDR3 DNA reads TGTGCCAGCAGCACCGGGACAGATACGCAGTATTTT. This sequence encodes CASSTGTDTQYF.

For this clone: The junction shows a germline mismatch at one end, possibly a read error. V and J are TRBV9 and TRBJ2-4; D is undetermined. Looked up from germline, CDR1 is SGDLS and CDR2 is YYNGEE. There are 21 residues in the CDR3. This CDR3 is CASTVLTPSMAPGGCKNIQYF. The CDR3 DNA follows: TGTGCCAGCACCGTACTAACCCCGAGCATGGCCCCGGGTGGTTGTAAAAACATTCAGTACTTC.

V is TRBV9 and J is TRBJ2-1, with TRBD1 as a possible D gene (6 bases). Germline V gene sequence: CDR1 SGDLS, CDR2 YYNGEE. The CDR3 has 16 residues. The germline V and J ends were trimmed by 2 bases and 9 bases, with 21 bases remaining between them. The CDR3 region has the DNA TGTGCCAGCAGCGTCGCGGTAGGGGGTGGGGTCGGTGAGCAGTTCTTC. Encoded protein: CASSVAVGGGVGEQFF.

The J gene is TRBJ2-7, the V gene TRBV6-1; possibly TRBD1 for D (6 bases). Trimming stripped 6 bases from V and 0 bases from J, with 15 bases between. Germline CDR1 and CDR2: MNHNS and SASEGT. This CDR3 spans 15 amino acids. The CDR3 is CASSERTALSYEQYF. The CDR3, as DNA: TGTGCCAGCAGCGAACGGACAGCCCTCTCCTACGAGCAGTACTTC.

The V gene is TRBV27, the J gene TRBJ2-7; the match to TRBD1 covers 8 bases. Looked up from germline, CDR1 is MNHEY and CDR2 is SMNVEV (reference sequence). There are 16 residues in the CDR3. After removal of 5 bases from V and 0 bases from J, the junction contained 9 bases not matched to a gene. The CDR3 reads CASSTSRDRSSYEQYF. CDR3 nucleotides: TGTGCCAGCAGTACCTCCCGGGACAGGAGCTCCTACGAGCAGTACTTC.

The chain recombines TRBV7-9 with TRBJ2-5; possible D gene TRBD1, 6 bases. Trimming left V 0 bases short and J 4 bases short, with 15 bases between. This CDR3 spans 16 amino acids. Looked up from germline, CDR1 is SEHNR and CDR2 is FQNEAQ (reference sequence). CDR3 nucleotides: TGTGCCAGCAGCTTAGCCTACAGGGAAATGAGAGAGACCCAGTACTTC. As protein: CASSLAYREMRETQYF. The whole variable domain, filled in from reference TRBV7-9 and TRBJ2-5, reads DTGVSQNPRHKITKRGQNVTFRCDPISEHNRLYWYRQTLGQGPEFLTYFQNEAQLEKSRLLSDRFSAERPKGSFSTLEIQRTEQGDSAMYLCASSLAYREMRETQYFGPGTRLLVL.

The chain links TRBV6-6 to TRBJ1-4, with D possibly matching TRBD1 (5 bases). Trimming took off 6 bases at V and 3 bases at J, with 14 bases between the two ends. The CDR3 loop spans 15 amino acids. Germline loops: CDR1 MNHNY, CDR2 SVGAGI (reference sequence). In nucleotides, the CDR3 is TGTGCCAGCAGAGCTCAGACAGACGCTAATGAAAAACTGTTTTTT. As protein: CASRAQTDANEKLFF.

This chain links TRBV18 with TRBJ1-1; D gene ambiguous. The CDR3 spans 15 residues. CDR1 KGHSH and CDR2 LQKENI come from the germline V gene. Trimming took 3 bases from V and 1 from J, leaving 12 bases between them. CDR3 residues: CASSPIGQANTEAFF. In nucleotides, the CDR3 is TGTGCCAGCTCACCGATTGGCCAGGCGAACACTGAAGCTTTCTTT. The whole variable domain, filled in from reference TRBV18 and TRBJ1-1, reads NAGVMQNPRHLVRRRGQEARLRCSPMKGHSHVYWYRQLPEEGLKFMVYLQKENIIDESGMPKERFSAEFPKEGPSILRIQQVVRGDSAAYFCASSPIGQANTEAFFGQGTRLTVV.

The V and J genes are TRBV4-1 and TRBJ2-1; the match to TRBD2 covers 10 bases. The CDR3 totals 15 residues. Germline values: CDR1 MGHRA, CDR2 YSYEKL. Trimming at V came to 4 bases and at J to 4 bases, leaving 4 bases not matched to a gene. This CDR3 is CASSPGTSEYNEQFF. The CDR3 DNA sequence: TGCGCCAGCAGCCCCGGGACTAGCGAATACAATGAGCAGTTCTTC.